This T cell receptor beta chain appears in the sequencing data of a study of cytomegalovirus exposure and HLA in healthy donors. Study findings and constraints: The authors later found HLA-associated TCR beta chains more clonally expanded than equally common others. While the bulk of TCR sequences proved rare, some public TCRs turned up in many donors.

This clone was seen more than once but under ten times. Its target is unknown. Germline-derived CDR1 and CDR2 are SEHNR and FQNEAQ (reference sequence). V shed 4 bases and J shed 4 bases, with 16 bases lying between them. CDR3 size: 15 residues. The PCR had 60 Vbeta and 13 Jbeta primers. Assay used: immunoSEQ multiplex PCR; TCRdb lists only in-frame clones, some missing. Of about 140,000 clones listed, nearly 10% are singletons. The sequence derives from a man aged 45-65 years in good health and CMV-seronegative. Sequencing was carried out using PBMCs. The V and J genes are TRBV7-9 and TRBJ1-1; no clear D. CDR3 loop: CASSSTGSTFTEAFF. CDR3 DNA sequence: TGTGCCAGCAGCTCAACCGGGTCTACCTTCACTGAAGCTTTCTTT.